This passage covers 19 T cell receptor beta chains from one sample sequenced in a study of cytomegalovirus exposure and HLA in healthy donors. The PCR contained 60 Vbeta and 13 Jbeta primers. The data were produced by immunoSEQ multiplex PCR, yet TCRdb's version contains in-frame clones alone and is incomplete. The sample has roughly 200,000 clones, about 89% seen once; the top ten hold 1%. The sequenced sample was PBMCs. The source of these receptors is a woman aged 18-29 years in good health and CMV-seronegative.

The V and J genes are TRBV5-6 and TRBJ2-1; D gene unclear. V was trimmed by 0 bases and J by 10 bases, leaving 11 bases between them. This CDR3 is 13 amino acids long. Germline-derived CDR1 and CDR2 are SGHDT and YYEEEE. CDR3 sequence (DNA): TGTGCCAGCAGCTTGGGTGAGGTATCGGAGCAGTTCTTC. It is translated as CASSLGEVSEQFF.

The chain links TRBV7-2 to TRBJ2-7; 9 positions agree with TRBD1. The CDR3 has 14 amino acids. V shed 4 bases and J 3 bases; nucleotides not matched to a gene: 4. Looked up from germline, CDR1 is SGHTA and CDR2 is FQGNSA. The CDR3 bases are TGTGCCAGCAGCTCACAGGGGGCTTTCTACGAGCAGTACTTC. Encoded protein: CASSSQGAFYEQYF.

The chain couples TRBV21-1 to TRBJ1-2. TRBV21-1 is a recognized pseudogene. The CDR3 runs to 17 residues. The CDR3 DNA sequence: TGTGCCAGCAGCCTCCGAAGGGGGGGGGACCAAACCTATGGCTACACCTTC. Translating gives CASSLRRGGDQTYGYTF.

This clone was observed a few times. The chain recombines TRBV9 with TRBJ2-1, with 10 nucleotides matching TRBD1. Germline CDR1 reads SGDLS; CDR2 reads YYNGEE. The CDR3 runs to 17 residues. Losses at the gene ends were 4 bases for V and 4 bases for J; bases not matched to a gene: 11. The CDR3 bases are TGTGCCAGCAGCTCCCCCCGGGACAGGGGACAATACAATGAGCAGTTCTTC. This encodes CASSSPRDRGQYNEQFF.

The CDR3, as DNA: TGCGCCAGCAGCTTGGATTTGGGCAGACTAAACACTGAAGCTTTCTTT. Amino acids: CASSLDLGRLNTEAFF. V usage is TRBV5-1 and J usage is TRBJ1-1; no clear D gene. From germline, CDR1 is SGHRS and CDR2 YFSETQ. This CDR3 has 16 residues. The V and J ends lost 0 bases and 2 bases respectively, with 14 bases between them.

The V gene is TRBV4-3, the J gene TRBJ1-1; the D gene is possibly TRBD1 (6 bases). The V gene's germline CDR1 is LGHNA and CDR2 YSLEER. The CDR3 loop spans 19 amino acids. V dropped 3 bases and J dropped 0 bases, with 23 bases sitting between them. As DNA, the CDR3 is TGCGCCAGCAGCCAGAAGGCCCTTAACAGGGTTGGGATGAACACTGAAGCTTTCTTT. Its protein is CASSQKALNRVGMNTEAFF.

The chain employs TRBV4-1 and TRBJ2-7, with 13 bases lining up with TRBD2. The CDR3 has 18 residues. CDR1 and CDR2 (germline): MGHRA, YSYEKL. V dropped 2 bases and J dropped 6; count of bases not matched to a gene: 13. The CDR3 reads CASSQPGLAGALICEQYF. The CDR3 coding sequence is TGCGCCAGCAGCCAACCCGGACTAGCGGGGGCCCTAATCTGCGAGCAGTACTTC.

The CDR3 nucleotides are TGCGCCAGCAGCCCATGGCGGGAGATGGCAGATACGCAGTATTTT. As protein: CASSPWREMADTQYF. The chain links TRBV5-1 to TRBJ2-3; 7 nucleotides line up with TRBD2. V dropped 4 bases and J dropped 4; count of bases not matched to a gene: 9. The germline CDR1 and CDR2 sequences are SGHRS and YFSETQ. There are 15 residues in the CDR3.

CDR3 sequence (DNA): TGTGCCAGCAGCTTGATGCGTACCCTCGACACTGAAGCTTTCTTT. Translating gives CASSLMRTLDTEAFF. The chain recombines TRBV5-8 with TRBJ1-1; D is ambiguous. The CDR3 covers 15 residues. Germline lookup yields CDR1 SGHTS and CDR2 YDEGEE. Deletions cut 1 base from V and 3 bases from J, with 13 bases between.

This clone has only one observation. V is TRBV4-3 and J is TRBJ1-1, with D possibly TRBD1 on 6 matching bases. CDR1 and CDR2 from the germline V gene are LGHNA and YSLEER. The CDR3 sequence is 13 residues long. V was cut by 3 bases and J by 7 bases, with 12 bases left in between. The CDR3: CASSHTRTVEAFF. CDR3 sequence (DNA): TGCGCCAGCAGCCACACACGGACAGTTGAAGCTTTCTTT.

The rearrangement uses TRBV7-8 and TRBJ2-5; 9 bases line up with TRBD1. The end of the DNA is better explained by TRBJ2-7, so the J call may be wrong. The germline V gene has CDR1 SGHVS and CDR2 FQNEAQ. This CDR3 comprises 14 residues. CDR3 in DNA: TGTGCCAGCAGCCTCCGGGACAGGGTGGGCGAGCAGTACTTC. This sequence encodes CASSLRDRVGEQYF.

This chain uses TRBV19 with TRBJ2-2; 8 bases are a match to TRBD1. V trimming: 8 bases; J trimming: 0 bases; junction bases outside the gene matches: 5. The CDR3 is made up of 15 amino acids. Germline CDR1 reads LNHDA; CDR2 reads SQIVND (reference sequence). CDR3 nucleotides: TGTGCCAGTCGATCAGGGGGCGCGAACACCGGGGAGCTGTTTTTT. Translated: CASRSGGANTGELFF.

The chain carries TRBV11-3 and TRBJ2-2; D unclear. With 6 bases removed from V and 2 bases from J, the gap between germline ends came to 4 bases. This CDR3 spans 12 amino acids. Germline V gene data show CDR1 as SGHNT and CDR2 as YENEEA. In DNA, the CDR3 is TGTGCCAGCAGGCGTAACACCGGGGAGCTGTTTTTT. It is translated as CASRRNTGELFF.

This sequence joins TRBV9 and TRBJ2-7, with 7 nucleotides matching TRBD1. The CDR3 spans 17 residues. The germline CDR1 and CDR2 sequences are SGDLS and YYNGEE. V dropped 3 bases and J dropped 2; count of bases not matched to a gene: 14. The CDR3 bases are TGTGCCAGCAGCGCTTTTGCTCTACCGGGACAGACCTACGAGCAGTACTTC. It codes for CASSAFALPGQTYEQYF.

This clone has a single count. The chain combines TRBV7-2 with TRBJ1-5; no clear D gene. V was clipped by 5 bases and J by 7 bases, with 12 bases between them. The CDR3 consists of 13 residues. Germline-derived CDR1 and CDR2 are SGHTA and FQGNSA. CDR3 sequence (DNA): TGTGCCAGCAGCCGAGGCGTAGGACAGCCCCAGCATTTT. Translating it yields CASSRGVGQPQHF.

This chain connects TRBV7-2 to TRBJ2-1; 9 nucleotides agree with TRBD1. The V segment lost 3 bases and the J segment 4 bases; nucleotides outside the gene matches: 16. The CDR3 length is 19 residues. In germline, CDR1 is SGHTA, CDR2 FQGNSA. This chain's CDR3 is CASSFRTGEVRGLYNEQFF. The CDR3 bases are TGTGCCAGCAGCTTTCGGACAGGGGAGGTCCGGGGGCTATACAATGAGCAGTTCTTC.

This rearrangement joins TRBV19 to TRBJ2-1, with 7 bases identical to TRBD1. The CDR3 sequence is 14 residues long. V lost 8 bases and J lost 7; bases outside the gene matches: 11. Looked up from germline, CDR1 is LNHDA and CDR2 is SQIVND (reference sequence). CDR3 in amino acids: CASGRDSLWNEQFF. The CDR3 DNA follows: TGTGCCAGTGGCCGGGACAGCCTTTGGAATGAGCAGTTCTTC.

This rearrangement joins TRBV9 to TRBJ1-1; TRBD1 matches at 10 bases. Germline CDR1 reads SGDLS; CDR2 reads YYNGEE. Trimming took 4 bases from V and 0 from J; bases not matched to a gene: 9. The CDR3 runs to 17 residues. As DNA, the CDR3 is TGTGCCAGCAGCCAGGGACAGGGGACCTTCATGAACACTGAAGCTTTCTTT. It is translated as CASSQGQGTFMNTEAFF.

CDR3 loop: CASSSWGPGLQNNEQFF. The CDR3 DNA reads as TGTGCCAGCAGCTCGTGGGGTCCGGGACTACAAAACAATGAGCAGTTCTTC. This chain links TRBV14 with TRBJ2-1; TRBD2 agrees at 7 bases. V lost 5 bases to trimming and J lost 5 bases; unmatched junction nucleotides: 15. Germline CDR1 is SGHDN and CDR2 is FVKESK. This CDR3 region has 17 residues.